Listed here is a single T cell receptor (beta chain). A universal primer binding site was introduced by template switching. The final cDNA contained unique molecular identifiers. MiXCR was run by TCRdb on the 5' RACE reads, yielding one entry per CDR3 protein. The data contain roughly 750,000 distinct CDR3 sequences, 21% of them singletons. The sample originates from a study of identical twins. CDR3 size: 15 residues. Trimming at V came to 10 bases and at J to 4 bases, leaving 13 bases not matched to a gene. The germline V gene encodes CDR1 MNHNS and CDR2 SASEGT. These same records also appear under a second study, on T cells expressing NK-cell markers. That study reports: Among eight sequenced donors, seven carried HCMV seropositivity while one was seronegative.

Sequenced: PBMCs. This chain connects TRBV6-1 to TRBJ2-7, with 10 bases that match TRBD1. The source is a woman between 18 and 29 years old in good health. The CDR3 DNA sequence: TGTGCCACCACCCAAGACAGGGGGCGTTTATACGAGCAGTACTTC. Its translation: CATTQDRGRLYEQYF.